This T cell receptor beta chain was retrieved from a study of CD8+ T cells in alopecia areata (dated by TCRdb to 2016 to 2018). About the study as a whole: Skin from C3H/HeJ donors aged roughly 6-12 months with spontaneous alopecia was grafted onto female C3H/HeJ recipients aged roughly 7-10 weeks. To study T cell clonal expansion in alopecia areata, the researchers applied high-throughput TCRbeta sequencing to both the C3H/HeJ mouse model and human patients. On the human side, TCRbeta sequencing was run on scalp tissue and on sorted CD4+ and CD8+ peripheral blood T cells from healthy controls and from alopecia areata patients with either patchy or totalis/universalis disease. Scalp clonality was compared across normal scalp (n=4), patchy alopecia areata scalp (n=8), and alopecia totalis/universalis scalp (n=8). The RNA source kit depended on sample type: the PAXgene miRNA kit for fixed scalp, the miRNeasy kit for PBMCs, and the RNeasy kit for mouse skin. immunoSEQ multiplex PCR using 35 Vbeta forward primers and 13 Jbeta reverse primers was used to amplify TCRbeta CDR3 regions. The research as a whole found: Unlike mouse skin, which is dominated by gammadelta T cells, normal human skin has resident alphabeta T cells that are also sequenced, and this complicates analysis of the scalp TCR repertoire. Compared with normal scalp, lesional scalp, particularly in alopecia totalis/universalis, had higher clonality and more expanded CD8+ clones, which suggests antigenic drive. Shared TCR sequences between patients were less evident than in mice, which may be partly attributable to HLA diversity in the patient population.

In its sample, this clone was seen a few times. Its cognate antigen has yet to be identified. At residue 12, the DNA translation does not agree with TCRdb's protein; the protein displayed here is the one encoded by the DNA. As a mouse receptor, it takes its gene names and germline sequences from the mouse. From the germline J gene comes the end of the CDR3, since the read stops 3 residues before it. Sequences NNHNN (CDR1) and SYGAGS (CDR2) are obtained from the germline V gene (reference sequence). The CDR3 numbers 15 residues from cysteine through phenylalanine. The 36 bases shown cover part of the CDR3, and their frame starts at base 1. V and J are trimmed by 5 bases and 3 bases, and the gene matches miss 5 bases of the junction. Receptor amplification or capture employed the immunoSEQ multiplex PCR assay. RNA was extracted from all samples and reverse transcribed into cDNA as template for TCR sequencing. SuperScript III was used to make first-strand cDNA, primed with a 2:1 mix of oligo-dT and random hexamers. A synthetic immune receptor repertoire was used to gauge amplification bias, and whatever bias remained was removed computationally. Sequencing of the libraries was done on Illumina HiSeq using 60 bp reads that spanned the CDR3 and were read from J toward V. Under the source paper's analysis protocol: Raw reads were preprocessed to remove errors, and CDR3 was defined according to IMGT conventions as the region from the conserved cysteine to phenylalanine. To get clonality, Shannon entropy was normalized by log2 of the number of productive unique TCRs and the result was subtracted from 1. Scalp TCRbeta sequences were cross-referenced with sorted blood CD4 and CD8 repertoires so that the CD4 or CD8 identity of scalp clones could be inferred. Not all clones reach the TCRdb copy of this immuneACCESS table, which keeps in-frame sequences only. Checked studies attribute under half of the gap to unresolved V genes and leave the rest unexplained. The DNA gave D and trimming, while V, J and clone size come from that table. This sample shows 90,000 to 130,000 clones, and none of them turns up only once. 15% to 20% of the sample rests with the top ten.

The rearrangement combines TRBV13-2 with TRBJ1-3; TRBD1 lines up with 10 middle nucleotides. The sequence was collected from a C3H/HeJ mouse with alopecia areata. The MHC haplotype of this strain is H2-k. Sequencing was carried out using lesional skin. Incomplete CDR3 DNA: TGTGCCAGCGGCCCCGGGACAGGGGTTGGAAATACG. It specifies CASGPGTGVGNT. The complete CDR3 protein is CASGPGTGVGNTLYF.